Detailed here is one T cell receptor beta chain. The sample comes from a study of blood T cells in healthy people across ages. A sample-barcoded 5' primer and a J-beta primer mix were used in a second PCR of roughly 7 to 11 cycles. TCRdb recomputed calls from the 5' RACE reads with MiXCR, one row per CDR3 protein. The sample includes some 760,000 distinct CDR3 sequences, around 25% of them seen just once. V shed 4 bases and J 6 bases; nucleotides not matched to a gene: 3. Germline values: CDR1 MNHEY, CDR2 SMNVEV (reference sequence). The CDR3 has 16 amino acids. A further study also used this sample, focusing on T cells of mothers and their children. That source adds: Using the M1S primer, the second PCR added sample barcodes along with 2-4 random nucleotides.

The source of this sequence is a boy under 18 in good health. Sequenced material: blood. The gene calls are TRBV27 and TRBJ2-2, with 15 bases identical to TRBD2. The CDR3 nucleotides read TGTGCCAGCAGTTACGGACTAGCGGGGGGGTCCGGGGAGCTGTTTTTT. Amino acid sequence: CASSYGLAGGSGELFF.